These 17 T cell receptor beta chains share one sample of origin, sequenced in a study of human T cells and chemical hapten exposure. Each CDR3 protein is one row after TCRdb ran MiXCR on the 5' RACE reads. The repertoire holds fewer than 150,000 distinct CDR3 sequences, with more than 15% as singletons. Blood, whole and unfractionated, served as the source for total RNA extraction. These TCRs come from a human donor in good health.

The chain is built from TRBV20-1 and TRBJ2-2; 11 bases align to TRBD1. CDR1 is DFQATT and CDR2 is SNEGSKA in the germline V gene (reference sequence). This CDR3 comprises 14 residues. Losses at the gene ends were 5 bases for V and 6 bases for J; bases not matched to a gene: 5. CDR3 protein: CSALRTGGSGELFF. The CDR3 DNA reads as TGCAGTGCTTTACGGACAGGGGGCTCCGGGGAGCTGTTTTTT.

This chain connects TRBV9 to TRBJ1-1; tentative D call: TRBD1 (6 bases). CDR3 length: 14 residues. Trimming shortened V by 3 bases and J by 0 bases, and 9 bases separated the two germline ends. Looked up from germline, CDR1 is SGDLS and CDR2 is YYNGEE. CDR3 amino acids: CASSGQGLNTEAFF. The CDR3 DNA sequence: TGTGCCAGCAGCGGTCAGGGGTTGAACACTGAAGCTTTCTTT.

The chain recombines TRBV4-2 with TRBJ1-2; D is ambiguous. V dropped 1 base and J dropped 4 bases, with 4 bases sitting between them. Germline V gene data show CDR1 as LGHNA and CDR2 as YNFKEQ. The CDR3 consists of 12 residues. Here the CDR3 DNA reads TGTGCCAGCAGCCAAGGAACCTATGGCTACACCTTC. This encodes CASSQGTYGYTF.

V and J are TRBV20-1 and TRBJ1-1; the D is unclear. The CDR3 runs to 15 residues. V shed 0 bases and J shed 1 base, with 12 bases lying between them. Germline CDR1 reads DFQATT; CDR2 reads SNEGSKA (reference sequence). Written as DNA, the CDR3 is TGCAGTGCTAGAGATAGCGGCAGTCCGAACACTGAAGCTTTCTTT. Translated: CSARDSGSPNTEAFF.

The chain employs TRBV7-3 and TRBJ2-2, with 7 bases identical to TRBD1. The CDR3 length is 16 residues. The junction had 4 bases not matched to a gene; V was cut back by 3 bases and J by 0 bases. Germline CDR1 SGHTA, CDR2 FQGTGA. This CDR3 is CASSFSGTANTGELFF. DNA for the CDR3: TGTGCCAGCAGCTTCTCCGGGACAGCGAACACCGGGGAGCTGTTTTTT.

This clonotype has a handful of counts. V gene TRBV9 combines with J gene TRBJ1-2; tentatively, D is TRBD1 (6 bases). This CDR3 is built from 15 residues. Trimming left V 4 bases short and J 2 bases short, with 15 bases between. Germline V gene lookup returns CDR1 SGDLS and CDR2 YYNGEE. In DNA form, the CDR3 reads TGTGCCAGCAGCCCCGCTCCGGGACAAAACTATGGCTACACCTTC. Translated, it gives CASSPAPGQNYGYTF.

This clonotype has only a few counts. This chain joins TRBV4-1 and TRBJ1-2; no firm D call. This CDR3 has 14 residues. Trimming cost V 2 bases and J 8 bases, with 15 bases left between them. Per germline, CDR1 MGHRA and CDR2 YSYEKL. This CDR3 reads CASSQPGTKWGYTF. CDR3 in DNA: TGCGCCAGCAGCCAACCTGGTACGAAGTGGGGCTACACCTTC.

This clonotype was seen ten or more times. V usage is TRBV28 and J usage is TRBJ2-1; TRBD2 matches at 10 bases. The germline gives CDR1 MDHEN, CDR2 SYDVKM. After removal of 3 bases from V and 11 bases from J, the junction contained 13 bases not matched to a gene. The CDR3 is made up of 16 amino acids. CDR3 sequence reads: CASSFTSGTASSQQFF. In DNA, the CDR3 is TGTGCCAGCAGTTTTACTAGCGGGACCGCCTCCAGCCAGCAGTTCTTC.

In this sample, this clonotype turned up a few times. The CDR3 is CASSPRQGRRAYGYTF. The CDR3 nucleotides are TGCGCCAGCAGCCCCCGACAGGGGAGACGAGCCTATGGCTACACCTTC. This chain joins TRBV5-1 and TRBJ1-2; TRBD1 matches at 8 bases. The junction had 12 bases not matched to a gene; V was cut back by 4 bases and J by 4 bases. This CDR3 comprises 16 residues. The V gene's germline CDR1 is SGHRS and CDR2 YFSETQ.

This clonotype has ten or more counts. V usage is TRBV18 and J usage is TRBJ1-1; no firm D call. Looked up from germline, CDR1 is KGHSH and CDR2 is LQKENI. CDR3 size: 14 residues. V was pared by 3 bases and J by 5 bases, with 13 bases between. The CDR3 here is CASSPYGPGTEAFF. The CDR3 DNA reads as TGTGCCAGCTCACCCTACGGTCCGGGAACTGAAGCTTTCTTT.

This clonotype was seen more than once but under ten times. The V and J genes are TRBV6-5 and TRBJ1-6; D gene ambiguous. The CDR3 runs to 17 residues. Germline V lookup: CDR1 MNHEY, CDR2 SVGAGI. With 7 bases removed from V and 8 bases from J, the gap between germline ends came to 24 bases. CDR3 residues: CASTVTHLVGNHSPLHF. The DNA of the CDR3 is TGTGCCAGCACCGTCACCCACCTAGTGGGGAATCATTCACCCCTCCACTTT.

The chain employs TRBV30 and TRBJ2-1, with 14 bases that match TRBD2. CDR1 GTSNPN and CDR2 SVGIG come from the germline V gene (reference sequence). The CDR3 consists of 15 residues. After removal of 2 bases from V and 6 bases from J, the junction contained 3 bases not matched to a gene. The CDR3 reads CAWSTGTSGSNEQFF. The CDR3 DNA sequence: TGTGCCTGGAGTACCGGGACTAGCGGGAGCAATGAGCAGTTCTTC.

This clonotype has a handful of counts. The rearrangement links TRBV28 to TRBJ2-5; D perhaps matches TRBD2 (5 bases). Germline V gives CDR1 MDHEN, CDR2 SYDVKM. This CDR3 has 15 amino acids. V lost 2 bases, J lost 5 bases, and 15 bases lay in between. CDR3 DNA sequence: TGTGCCAGCAGTTTACGGTCGACGGGAAGGGAGACCCAGTACTTC. It codes for CASSLRSTGRETQYF.

This clonotype was counted once. The genes are TRBV23-1 and TRBJ2-2; perhaps TRBD1 as D (6 bases). TRBV23-1 is placed among ORFs of uncertain function. V lost 0 bases to trimming and J lost 7 bases, with 15 bases between them. This CDR3 is built from 16 residues. The CDR3 DNA follows: TGCGCCAGCAGTCAATCGCGACAGGCTCCAGGCGGGGAGCTGTTTTTT. This gives the protein CASSQSRQAPGGELFF.

V gene TRBV10-2 combines with J gene TRBJ2-3, with D possibly being TRBD2 (6 bases). The CDR3 loop spans 14 amino acids. Germline values: CDR1 WSHSY, CDR2 SAAADI. Between the trimmed V and J ends, which lost 4 bases and 4 bases, there was a span of 12 bases. The CDR3 protein is CASSVVRDADTQYF. CDR3 bases: TGCGCCAGCAGTGTCGTGCGGGACGCAGATACGCAGTATTTT.

This clonotype was seen a few times. The V and J genes are TRBV5-8 and TRBJ2-2; 8 bases are shared with TRBD1. Trimming cost V 2 bases and J 0 bases; bases outside gene matches: 9. The CDR3 is 18 amino acids. CDR1 is SGHTS, CDR2 YDEGEE, per germline. The CDR3 DNA follows: TGTGCCAGCAGCTTCCCTTTCGACAGGGGTACGAACACCGGGGAGCTGTTTTTT. It encodes CASSFPFDRGTNTGELFF.

This clonotype occurred a few times. CDR3 sequence: CALLLAEAFF. The CDR3 coding sequence is TGTGCCCTGCTTTTGGCTGAAGCTTTCTTT. J is TRBJ1-1 and V is TRBV6-1; unclear D gene. Germline V gene data show CDR1 as MNHNS and CDR2 as SASEGT. The CDR3 spans 10 residues. Deletions cut 11 bases from V and 6 bases from J, with 10 bases between.